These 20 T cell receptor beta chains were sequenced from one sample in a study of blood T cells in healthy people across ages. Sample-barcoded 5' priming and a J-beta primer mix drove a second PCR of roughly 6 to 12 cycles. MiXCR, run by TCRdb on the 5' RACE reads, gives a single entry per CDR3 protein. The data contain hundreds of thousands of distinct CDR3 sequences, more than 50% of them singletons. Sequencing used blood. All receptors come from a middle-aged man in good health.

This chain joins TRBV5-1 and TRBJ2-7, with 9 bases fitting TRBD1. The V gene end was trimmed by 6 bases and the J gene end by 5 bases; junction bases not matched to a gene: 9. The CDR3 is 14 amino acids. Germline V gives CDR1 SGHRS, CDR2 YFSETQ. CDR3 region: CASNRDRVENEQYF. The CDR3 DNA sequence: TGCGCCAGCAACCGGGACAGGGTCGAGAACGAGCAGTACTTC.

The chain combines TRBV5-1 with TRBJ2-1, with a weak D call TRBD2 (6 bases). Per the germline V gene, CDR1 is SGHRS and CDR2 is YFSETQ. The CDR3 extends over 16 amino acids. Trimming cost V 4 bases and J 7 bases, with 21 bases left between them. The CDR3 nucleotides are TGCGCCAGCAGCACAACCCTAGGAGGGGCGGGGAATGAGCAGTTCTTC. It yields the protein CASSTTLGGAGNEQFF. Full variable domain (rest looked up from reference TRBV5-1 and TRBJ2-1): KAGVTQTPRYLIKTRGQQVTLSCSPISGHRSVSWYQQTPGQGLQFLFEYFSETQRNKGNFPGRFSGRQFSNSRSEMNVSTLELGDSALYLCASSTTLGGAGNEQFFGPGTRLTVL.

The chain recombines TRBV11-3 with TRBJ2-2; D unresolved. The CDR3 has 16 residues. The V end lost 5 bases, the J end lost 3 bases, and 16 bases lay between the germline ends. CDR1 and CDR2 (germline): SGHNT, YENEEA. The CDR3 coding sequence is TGTGCCAGCAGCACCAACCGCGTCTTCTACACCGGGGAGCTGTTTTTT. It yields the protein CASSTNRVFYTGELFF.

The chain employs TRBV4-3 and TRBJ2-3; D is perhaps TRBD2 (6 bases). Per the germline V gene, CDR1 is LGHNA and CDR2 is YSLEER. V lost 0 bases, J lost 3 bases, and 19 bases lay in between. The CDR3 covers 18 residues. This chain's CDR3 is CASSQDAVGGGVTDTQYF. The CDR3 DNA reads TGCGCCAGCAGCCAAGATGCGGTGGGGGGAGGCGTGACAGATACGCAGTATTTT.

CDR3 sequence reads: CASSSQRGTEGNGYTF. CDR3 DNA sequence: TGTGCCAGCAGCTCGCAGAGAGGGACAGAAGGCAATGGCTACACCTTC. V usage is TRBV13 and J usage is TRBJ1-2; 7 bases map to TRBD1. This CDR3 is 16 amino acids long. Germline V lookup: CDR1 PRHDT, CDR2 FYEKMQ (reference sequence). The J segment lost 6 bases and the V segment lost 4 bases, leaving 14 bases of the junction unmatched.

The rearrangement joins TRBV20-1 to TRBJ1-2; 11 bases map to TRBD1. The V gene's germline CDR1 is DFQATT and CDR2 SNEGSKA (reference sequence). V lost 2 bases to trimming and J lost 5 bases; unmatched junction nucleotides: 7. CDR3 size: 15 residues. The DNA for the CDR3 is TGCAGTGCTAGACTGGGGACAGGGGGAGGGTATGGCTACACCTTC. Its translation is CSARLGTGGGYGYTF.

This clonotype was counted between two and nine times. Here the CDR3 reads CASSLDLAQGQPRAYNEQFF. Written as DNA, the CDR3 is TGTGCCAGCAGCTTAGATCTTGCGCAGGGTCAACCACGCGCATACAATGAGCAGTTCTTC. The chain joins TRBV11-2 to TRBJ2-1, with a weak D call TRBD1 (5 bases). V lost 0 bases and J lost 4, with 25 bases in between. Germline V gene sequence: CDR1 SGHAT, CDR2 FQNNGV. The CDR3 sequence is 20 residues long. Combining the CDR3 with reference TRBV11-2 and TRBJ2-1 gives the whole variable domain EAGVAQSPRYKIIEKRQSVAFWCNPISGHATLYWYQQILGQGPKLLIQFQNNGVVDDSQLPKDRFSAERLKGVDSTLKIQPAKLEDSAVYLCASSLDLAQGQPRAYNEQFFGPGTRLTVL.

The CDR3, as DNA: TGCAGCGTTGCGGGACAGGAATACAATGAGCAGTTCTTC. Translating it yields CSVAGQEYNEQFF. The chain recombines TRBV29-1 with TRBJ2-1, with 8 positions matching TRBD1. Trimming took 4 bases from V and 4 from J; bases not matched to a gene: 3. Germline V gene sequence: CDR1 SQVTM, CDR2 ANQGSEA. CDR3 length: 13 residues.

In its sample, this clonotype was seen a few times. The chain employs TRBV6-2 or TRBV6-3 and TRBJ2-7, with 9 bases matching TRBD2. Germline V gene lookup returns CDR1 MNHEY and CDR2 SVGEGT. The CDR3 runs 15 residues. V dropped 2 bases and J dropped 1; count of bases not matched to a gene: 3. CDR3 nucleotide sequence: TGTGCCAGCAGTTACGGGGGACTAGCTTCCTACGAGCAGTACTTC. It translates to CASSYGGLASYEQYF.

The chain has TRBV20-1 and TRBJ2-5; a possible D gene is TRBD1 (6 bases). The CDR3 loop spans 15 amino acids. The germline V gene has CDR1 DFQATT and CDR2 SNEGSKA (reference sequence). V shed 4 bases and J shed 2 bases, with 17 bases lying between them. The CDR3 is CSATPATGQQETQYF. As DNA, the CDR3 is TGCAGTGCTACCCCTGCAACAGGGCAGCAAGAGACCCAGTACTTC.

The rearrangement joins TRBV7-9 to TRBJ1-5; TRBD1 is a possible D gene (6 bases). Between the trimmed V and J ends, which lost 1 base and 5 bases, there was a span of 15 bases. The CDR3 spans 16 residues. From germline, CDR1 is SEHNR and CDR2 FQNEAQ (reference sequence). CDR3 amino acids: CASSLGFWGADQPQHF. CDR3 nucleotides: TGTGCCAGCAGCTTAGGGTTCTGGGGGGCAGATCAGCCCCAGCATTTT. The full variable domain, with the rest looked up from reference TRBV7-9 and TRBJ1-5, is DTGVSQNPRHKITKRGQNVTFRCDPISEHNRLYWYRQTLGQGPEFLTYFQNEAQLEKSRLLSDRFSAERPKGSFSTLEIQRTEQGDSAMYLCASSLGFWGADQPQHFGDGTRLSIL.

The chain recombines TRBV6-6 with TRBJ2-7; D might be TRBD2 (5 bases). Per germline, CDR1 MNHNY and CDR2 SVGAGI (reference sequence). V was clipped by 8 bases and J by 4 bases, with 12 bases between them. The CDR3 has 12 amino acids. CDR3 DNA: TGTGCCAGCTCCAAACCGGGGTACGAGCAGTACTTC. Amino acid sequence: CASSKPGYEQYF.

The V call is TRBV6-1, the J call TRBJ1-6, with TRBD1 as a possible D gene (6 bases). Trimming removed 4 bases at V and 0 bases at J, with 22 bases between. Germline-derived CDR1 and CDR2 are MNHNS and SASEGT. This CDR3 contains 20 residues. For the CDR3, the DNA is TGTGCCAGCAGTGGATGGGACATCTTGCCCCGGAGCTCCTATAATTCACCCCTCCACTTT. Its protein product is CASSGWDILPRSSYNSPLHF.

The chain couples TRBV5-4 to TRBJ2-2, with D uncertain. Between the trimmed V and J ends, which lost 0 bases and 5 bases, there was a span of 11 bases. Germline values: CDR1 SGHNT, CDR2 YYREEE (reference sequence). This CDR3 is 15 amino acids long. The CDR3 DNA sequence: TGTGCCAGCAGCTTGGTTCAGGCACCGACCGGGGAGCTGTTTTTT. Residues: CASSLVQAPTGELFF.

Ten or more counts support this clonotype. The DNA of the CDR3 is TGTGCCAGCAGTGGTGCAGGTCACAATGAGCAGTTCTTC. Its translation is CASSGAGHNEQFF. V and J are TRBV28 and TRBJ2-1, with unresolved D. The ends were cut back, 5 bases at V and 5 bases at J, with 10 bases in the middle. This CDR3 is 13 amino acids long. The germline CDR1 and CDR2 sequences are MDHEN and SYDVKM.

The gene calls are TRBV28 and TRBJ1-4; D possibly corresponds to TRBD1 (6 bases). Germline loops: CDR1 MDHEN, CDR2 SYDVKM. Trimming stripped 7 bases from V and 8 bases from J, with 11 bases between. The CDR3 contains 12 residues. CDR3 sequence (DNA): TGTGCCAGCACAGGGGAACCGGAAAAACTGTTTTTT. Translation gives CASTGEPEKLFF.

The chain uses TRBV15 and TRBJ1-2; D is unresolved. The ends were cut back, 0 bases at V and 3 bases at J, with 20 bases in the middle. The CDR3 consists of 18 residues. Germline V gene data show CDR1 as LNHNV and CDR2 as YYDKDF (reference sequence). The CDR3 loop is CATSRENTRSTGDYGYTF. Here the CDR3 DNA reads TGTGCCACCAGCAGAGAAAACACGAGAAGCACCGGGGACTATGGCTACACCTTC.

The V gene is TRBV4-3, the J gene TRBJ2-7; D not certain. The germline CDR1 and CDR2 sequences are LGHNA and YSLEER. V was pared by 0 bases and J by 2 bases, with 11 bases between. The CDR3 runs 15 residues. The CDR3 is CASSQEPETAYEQYF. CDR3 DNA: TGCGCCAGCAGCCAAGAACCGGAAACCGCCTACGAGCAGTACTTC.

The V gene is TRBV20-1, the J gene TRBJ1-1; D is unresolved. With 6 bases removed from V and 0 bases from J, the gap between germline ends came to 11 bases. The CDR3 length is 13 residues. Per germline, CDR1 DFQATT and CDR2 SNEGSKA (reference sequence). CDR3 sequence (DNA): TGCAGTGCACCCAAGACGGTGAACACTGAAGCTTTCTTT. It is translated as CSAPKTVNTEAFF.

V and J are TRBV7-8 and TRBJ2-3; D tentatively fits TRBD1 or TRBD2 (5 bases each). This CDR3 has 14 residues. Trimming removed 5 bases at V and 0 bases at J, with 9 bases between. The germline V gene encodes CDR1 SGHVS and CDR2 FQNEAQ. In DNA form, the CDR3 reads TGTGCCAGCAGCGTGGGACGGAGCACAGATACGCAGTATTTT. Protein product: CASSVGRSTDTQYF.